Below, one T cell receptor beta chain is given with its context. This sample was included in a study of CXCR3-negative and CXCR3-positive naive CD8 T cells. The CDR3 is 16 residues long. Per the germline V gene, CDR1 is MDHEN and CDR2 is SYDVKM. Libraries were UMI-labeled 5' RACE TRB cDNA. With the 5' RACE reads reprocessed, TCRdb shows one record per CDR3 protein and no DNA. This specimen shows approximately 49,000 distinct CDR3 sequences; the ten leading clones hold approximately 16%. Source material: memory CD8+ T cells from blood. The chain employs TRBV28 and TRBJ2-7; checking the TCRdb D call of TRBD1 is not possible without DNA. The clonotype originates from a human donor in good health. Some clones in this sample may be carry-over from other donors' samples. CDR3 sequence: CASTGQGAWSAYEQYF.